This is a list of T cell receptor beta chains from one sample in a study of breast tumors, draining lymph nodes, adjacent tissues. TCRdb analysed the multiplex PCR reads with MiXCR anew, one entry per CDR3 protein. The data contain under 300,000 distinct CDR3 sequences, 30% to 35% of them singletons. Input material: axillary lymph node tissue. These receptors were collected from a female donor with breast cancer. Some clones in this sample may be carry-over from other donors' samples. Both conserved end residues are part of each CDR3. D genes are given only for firm matches. Part of the rows lack a size; the others show once, few, many or a class for expanded clones.

>TRBD2|TRBJ2-1|many|TRBV7-9
TGTGCCAGCAGCCCGAGACTAGCGGGGGGCGAGACCTACAATGAGCAGTTCTTC
CASSPRLAGGETYNEQFF
>TRBD1|TRBJ1-6|NA|TRBV5-4
TGTGCCAGCAGCACTGGACAGGGGCAATCACCCCTCCACTTT
CASSTGQGQSPLHF
>NA|TRBJ2-7|many|TRBV11-2
TGTGCCAGCAGCTTAAGGGCAGTCGACGAGCAGTACTTC
CASSLRAVDEQYF
>TRBD1|TRBJ1-1|NA|TRBV29-1
TGCAGCACTCAGACAGGGTCAAGCACTGAAGCTTTCTTT
CSTQTGSSTEAFF
>NA|TRBJ1-1|NA|TRBV11-2
TGTGCCAGCAGCCAGCAGGTGAACACTGAAGCCTTCTTT
CASSQQVNTEAFF
>TRBD1|TRBJ2-6|many|TRBV2
TGTGCCAGCAGTGAACGACAGGGAAGCTCTGGGGCCAACGTCCTGACTTTC
CASSERQGSSGANVLTF
>TRBD2|TRBJ2-7|many|TRBV7-2
TGTGCCAGCAGCGGTAGCGGGACCTGGAAGTACTTC
CASSGSGTWKYF
>NA|TRBJ1-2|NA|TRBV7-2
TGTGCCAGCAGCTTAGGGCGTCAGGGGCAGGGAGGCGGCTACACCTTC
CASSLGRQGQGGGYTF
>NA|TRBJ2-1|NA|TRBV6-4
TGTGCCAGTGGGGGGACTCCCTACAATGAGCAGTTCTTC
CASGGTPYNEQFF
>TRBD1|TRBJ1-5|few|TRBV4-1
TGCGCCAGCAGCCAAGAAGTCGCGACAGGGGGCGTTCAGCCCCAGCATTTT
CASSQEVATGGVQPQHF
>TRBD2|TRBJ2-3|NA|TRBV6-6
TGTGCCAGCAGTCACTCGACGGGGGGTGGGGATACGCAGTATTTT
CASSHSTGGGDTQYF
>TRBD1|TRBJ2-1|many|TRBV3-1
TGTGCCAGCAGCCAAGGGACAGGGCTTGAGCAGTTCTTC
CASSQGTGLEQFF
>TRBD1|TRBJ2-5|NA|TRBV29-1
TGCAGCTCCCTTGGGACAGGCGGCATCACCCCGGAGACCCAGTACTTC
CSSLGTGGITPETQYF
>TRBD2|TRBJ2-5|NA|TRBV5-1
TGCGCCAGCAGCTTGGCCGGGCTAGCGGGGGGCCAAGAGACCCAGTACTTC
CASSLAGLAGGQETQYF
>NA|TRBJ2-4|NA|TRBV2
TGTGCCAGCAGTTCCGATATAGCCAAAAACATTCAGTACTTC
CASSSDIAKNIQYF
>TRBD2|TRBJ2-5|many|TRBV4-1
TGCGCCAGCAGCCAAGGAGATAGCGGGAGGCCCCCCCAAGAGACCCAGTACTTC
CASSQGDSGRPPQETQYF
>TRBD1|TRBJ2-7|NA|TRBV2
TGTGCCAGCTGGGGACAGGGGACATACGAGCAGTACTTC
CASWGQGTYEQYF